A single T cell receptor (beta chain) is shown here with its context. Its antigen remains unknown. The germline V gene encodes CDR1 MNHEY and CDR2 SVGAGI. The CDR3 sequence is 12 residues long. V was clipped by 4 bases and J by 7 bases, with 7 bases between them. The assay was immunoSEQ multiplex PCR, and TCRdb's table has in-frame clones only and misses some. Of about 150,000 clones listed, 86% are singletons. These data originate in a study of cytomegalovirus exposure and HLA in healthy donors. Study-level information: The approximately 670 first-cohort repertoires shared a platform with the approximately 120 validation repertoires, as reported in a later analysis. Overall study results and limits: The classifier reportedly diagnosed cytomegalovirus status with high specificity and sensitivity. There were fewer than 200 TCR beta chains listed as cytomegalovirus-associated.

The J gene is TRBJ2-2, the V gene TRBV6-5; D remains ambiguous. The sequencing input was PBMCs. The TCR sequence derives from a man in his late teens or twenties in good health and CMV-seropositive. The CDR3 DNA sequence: TGTGCCAGCAGTTCCCGCGGCGGGGAGCTGTTTTTT. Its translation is CASSSRGGELFF.